The 17 T cell receptor beta chains in this list originate from one sample, sequenced in a study of cytomegalovirus exposure and HLA in healthy donors. With 60 Vbeta and 13 Jbeta primers, the PCR was carried out. Produced via immunoSEQ multiplex PCR; TCRdb's table is partial and in-frame only. This sample has about 210,000 clones, with around 76% found just once. Sequenced input: PBMCs. The source is a man in his forties or fifties in good health and CMV-seropositive.

CDR3 in DNA: TGTGCCAGCACCGACCCGGGAGGGCTGGTTGAGCAGTTCTTC. Translation gives CASTDPGGLVEQFF. The genes are TRBV5-8 and TRBJ2-1; 8 bases match TRBD2. The CDR3 has 14 residues. CDR1 is SGHTS and CDR2 is YDEGEE in the germline V gene. Unmatched junction bases numbered 11, after V lost 6 bases and J lost 9 bases.

V and J are TRBV11-2 and TRBJ1-3, with 7 bases that match TRBD1. Germline V lookup: CDR1 SGHAT, CDR2 FQNNGV. CDR3 length: 16 amino acids. J was trimmed by 3 bases and V by 5 bases; bases with no gene match: 10. CDR3 in DNA: TGTGCCAGCAGCAAATGGGACAGACAGAGTGGAAACACCATATATTTT. This codes for CASSKWDRQSGNTIYF.

This chain links TRBV2 with TRBJ2-3; D gene ambiguous. The CDR3 runs 14 residues. Trimming shortened V by 7 bases and J by 4 bases, and 15 bases separated the two germline ends. The germline gives CDR1 SNHLY, CDR2 FYNNEI. CDR3 sequence: CASTPRWSSDTQYF. The CDR3 nucleotides read TGTGCCAGCACTCCCCGGTGGAGCTCAGATACGCAGTATTTT.

J is TRBJ1-2 and V is TRBV30; D unresolved. Per the germline V gene, CDR1 is GTSNPN and CDR2 is SVGIG (reference sequence). V lost 4 bases and J lost 4, with 19 bases in between. The CDR3 loop spans 15 amino acids. The CDR3 is CAWTALGGEIYGYTF. The CDR3 coding sequence is TGTGCCTGGACAGCCTTGGGAGGCGAAATCTATGGCTACACCTTC.

The chain uses TRBV5-5 and TRBJ2-5; 9 bases line up with TRBD1. The V gene's germline CDR1 is SGHKS and CDR2 YYEKEE (reference sequence). V lost 3 bases, J lost 0 bases, and 6 bases stayed unmatched. This CDR3 is built from 16 residues. For the CDR3, the DNA is TGTGCCAGCAGCTACGGACAGGGGATGTACCAAGAGACCCAGTACTTC. Translation gives CASSYGQGMYQETQYF. Supplemented by reference TRBV5-5 and TRBJ2-5, the full variable domain reads DAGVTQSPTHLIKTRGQQVTLRCSPISGHKSVSWYQQVLGQGPQFIFQYYEKEERGRGNFPDRFSARQFPNYSSELNVNALLLGDSALYLCASSYGQGMYQETQYFGPGTRLLVL.

J is TRBJ1-1 and V is TRBV27; TRBD1 matches 7 bases. The CDR3 extends over 13 amino acids. The germline V gene has CDR1 MNHEY and CDR2 SMNVEV (reference sequence). The J segment lost 7 bases and the V segment lost 0 bases, leaving 2 bases of the junction unmatched. Here the CDR3 reads CASSLSGTDEAFF. The DNA of the CDR3 is TGTGCCAGCAGTTTATCGGGGACAGATGAAGCTTTCTTT.

V is TRBV9 and J is TRBJ2-5, with 12 bases fitting TRBD1. CDR3 size: 18 residues. Germline V lookup: CDR1 SGDLS, CDR2 YYNGEE. Losses at the gene ends were 3 bases for V and 3 bases for J; bases not matched to a gene: 12. CDR3 sequence reads: CASSAPRDRGPVEETQYF. The CDR3 DNA follows: TGTGCCAGCAGCGCTCCCCGGGACAGGGGGCCAGTCGAAGAGACCCAGTACTTC.

This clone showed up just a few times. Within the sample, other DNA sequences also encode this same CDR3. The chain combines TRBV6-5 with TRBJ1-2, with 11 positions matching TRBD1. Germline CDR1 reads MNHEY; CDR2 reads SVGAGI. The CDR3 is 16 residues long. Unmatched junction bases numbered 4, after V lost 0 bases and J lost 4 bases. The CDR3 DNA sequence: TGTGCCAGCAGTTACTCGAGGACAGGGGGCGGCTATGGCTACACCTTC. Its translation is CASSYSRTGGGYGYTF.

The chain has TRBV5-4 and TRBJ1-1; possible D gene TRBD1, 6 bases. Germline V lookup: CDR1 SGHNT, CDR2 YYREEE (reference sequence). This CDR3 region has 15 residues. The V end was cut by 4 bases, the J end by 5 bases, with 18 bases between. DNA for the CDR3: TGTGCCAGCAGCGGTAAGACAGGAAGGGTTACTGAAGCTTTCTTT. It is translated as CASSGKTGRVTEAFF.

The rearrangement joins TRBV10-2 to TRBJ2-7; TRBD1 matches 10 bases. The CDR3 length is 13 residues. The germline V gene encodes CDR1 WSHSY and CDR2 SAAADI. J was trimmed by 3 bases and V by 6 bases; bases with no gene match: 2. CDR3 nucleotide sequence: TGCGCCAGCAGGGACAGGGGGTTCTACGAGCAGTACGTC. Encoded protein: CASRDRGFYEQYV.

This rearrangement joins TRBV11-2 to TRBJ2-1; perhaps TRBD2 as D (7 bases). The CDR3 totals 15 residues. V gave up 5 bases and J gave up 4 bases, with 15 bases separating them. The germline V gene encodes CDR1 SGHAT and CDR2 FQNNGV. The CDR3: CASSVVGGAYNEQFF. For the CDR3, the DNA is TGTGCCAGCAGCGTCGTAGGGGGGGCTTACAATGAGCAGTTCTTC. Full variable domain (missing parts from reference TRBV11-2 and TRBJ2-1): EAGVAQSPRYKIIEKRQSVAFWCNPISGHATLYWYQQILGQGPKLLIQFQNNGVVDDSQLPKDRFSAERLKGVDSTLKIQPAKLEDSAVYLCASSVVGGAYNEQFFGPGTRLTVL.

The chain employs TRBV28 and TRBJ2-3; 9 positions agree with TRBD2. Germline V gene lookup returns CDR1 MDHEN and CDR2 SYDVKM. Trimming removed 5 bases from V and 8 bases from J; junction bases left unmatched: 11. The CDR3 spans 15 residues. The CDR3: CASSGSGGGGSTQYF. The DNA of the CDR3 is TGTGCCAGCAGTGGTAGCGGGGGTGGGGGTTCTACGCAGTATTTT.

This chain connects TRBV4-1 to TRBJ2-5; D remains ambiguous. Germline CDR1 MGHRA, CDR2 YSYEKL. The CDR3 runs 12 residues. Trimming cost V 0 bases and J 5 bases, with 4 bases left between them. CDR3 coding DNA: TGCGCCAGCAGCCAAGATGAGGAGACCCAGTACTTC. Residues: CASSQDEETQYF.

This chain connects TRBV2 to TRBJ2-2; tentatively, D is TRBD2 (5 bases). Trimming stripped 6 bases from V and 1 base from J, with 9 bases between. Germline V CDR1 and CDR2: SNHLY, FYNNEI. The CDR3 covers 14 residues. CDR3 residues: CASRGGQNTGELFF. The CDR3 DNA sequence: TGTGCCAGCAGGGGCGGGCAGAACACCGGGGAGCTGTTTTTT.

J is TRBJ2-6 and V is TRBV14; D call uncertain. The germline CDR1 and CDR2 sequences are SGHDN and FVKESK. The CDR3 is made up of 11 amino acids. V was cut by 0 bases and J by 13 bases, with 4 bases left in between. The CDR3 DNA sequence: TGTGCCAGCAGCCAAGATCGGGTCCTGACTTTC. It is translated as CASSQDRVLTF.

The rearrangement links TRBV9 to TRBJ2-5, with a possible D match to TRBD1 (6 bases). Germline V gene data show CDR1 as SGDLS and CDR2 as YYNGEE. The length of the CDR3 is 14 residues. V was shortened by 2 bases and J by 2 bases, with 10 bases between the two germline ends. CDR3 bases: TGTGCCAGCAGCGTTACAGGGTTTCAAGAGACCCAGTACTTC. Its translation: CASSVTGFQETQYF.

This clone occurred once. The chain is built from TRBV30 and TRBJ2-7; D gene ambiguous. The CDR3 contains 14 residues. V was shortened by 2 bases and J by 5 bases, with 16 bases between the two germline ends. Germline V gene sequence: CDR1 GTSNPN, CDR2 SVGIG (reference sequence). CDR3 residues: CAWSLPYASDEQYV. DNA of the CDR3: TGTGCCTGGAGTCTCCCCTACGCTAGTGACGAGCAGTACGTC.